The entry below describes one TCR beta chain. Its specificity is not known. The identical CDR3 is also encoded by other nucleotide sequences in the sample. From CD4+ cells came CD45RA+ naive and CD45RA-negative memory subsets. The data are from a study of shared clonotypes between healthy human individuals. Findings of the study overall: The four-donor shared clonotypes exceeded non-shared clonotypes in generation probability, with non-shared ones scoring lower. Rarefaction exposed incomplete sorted-subset sequencing despite large depth. What limited the represented genetic and exposure-history diversity was the small number of donors.

Some clones are missing from TCRdb's copy, which holds only in-frame ones; the method was immunoSEQ multiplex PCR. This table has around 2.5 million clones, under 95% appearing once. The specimen was naive CD4+ T cells from PBMCs. As for subset: CD45RA+ positively selected. The TCR comes from a man aged 18 to 35 in good health. Some clones in this sample may be carry-over from other donors' samples.

As DNA, the CDR3 is TGCGCCAGCAGCTTGGTTGGCAGAGACTATGGCTACACCTTC. It translates to CASSLVGRDYGYTF. The rearrangement uses TRBV5-1 and TRBJ1-2, with unresolved D. This CDR3 is 14 amino acids long. Trimming removed 0 bases from V and 3 bases from J, with 9 bases in between. Germline V gene sequence: CDR1 SGHRS, CDR2 YFSETQ.